Below are 9 T cell receptor beta chains sequenced from a single sample in a study of early T cells in non-severe SARS-CoV-2 infection. TCRdb re-derived calls from the 5' RACE reads in MiXCR, one entry per CDR3 protein. The table lists some 87,000 distinct CDR3 sequences, approximately 15% of them singletons. Sequencing was performed on whole blood. The receptors stem from an adult who was a healthcare worker with PCR-confirmed SARS-CoV-2 infection or an uninfected control (not recorded which).

This rearrangement joins TRBV7-6 to TRBJ2-1, with TRBD1 matching over 8 bases. The V gene end was trimmed by 5 bases and the J gene end by 8 bases; junction bases not matched to a gene: 8. CDR3 length: 14 amino acids. Germline assignment: CDR1 SGHVS and CDR2 FNYEAQ. Here the CDR3 DNA reads TGTGCCAGCAGCGCAGCCTCAGGGGGCCATGAGCAGTTCTTC. Its translation is CASSAASGGHEQFF.

The chain links TRBV10-3 to TRBJ1-1; 7 nucleotides agree with TRBD1. CDR1 and CDR2 (germline): ENHRY, SYGVKD. This CDR3 contains 12 residues. V was clipped by 10 bases and J by 2 bases; unmatched bases: 4. CDR3 in DNA: TGTGCCAGTCAGGGGGGAAACACTGAAGCTTTCTTT. It encodes CASQGGNTEAFF.

In its sample, this clonotype was seen many times. This CDR3 reads CASDTGTGYNEQFF. The CDR3 DNA is TGTGCCAGCGACACCGGGACAGGCTACAATGAGCAGTTCTTC. The rearrangement joins TRBV7-9 to TRBJ2-1, with TRBD1 matching 8 bases. V trimming: 8 bases; J trimming: 3 bases; junction bases outside the gene matches: 6. This CDR3 has 14 amino acids. Germline V gene sequence: CDR1 SEHNR, CDR2 FQNEAQ (reference sequence).

The rearrangement joins TRBV2 to TRBJ1-2; D is possibly TRBD1 (6 bases). The CDR3 has 12 residues. Germline V lookup: CDR1 SNHLY, CDR2 FYNNEI. Between the trimmed V and J ends, which lost 6 bases and 5 bases, there was a span of 10 bases. In DNA, the CDR3 is TGTGCCAGCAGGGCAGGGGTTTATGGCTACACCTTC. Amino acid sequence: CASRAGVYGYTF. The whole variable domain, filled in from reference TRBV2 and TRBJ1-2, reads EPEVTQTPSHQVTQMGQEVILRCVPISNHLYFYWYRQILGQKVEFLVSFYNNEISEKSEIFDDQFSVERPDGSNFTLKIRSTKLEDSAMYFCASRAGVYGYTFGSGTRLTVV.

The chain employs TRBV29-1 and TRBJ1-1; tentative D call: TRBD1 (5 bases). The ends were cut back, 5 bases at V and 1 base at J, with 11 bases in the middle. The CDR3 consists of 13 residues. Germline V gene lookup returns CDR1 SQVTM and CDR2 ANQGSEA. The CDR3 region has the DNA TGCAGCGTTAGTATCGGGGGGAACACTGAAGCTTTCTTT. This encodes CSVSIGGNTEAFF.

This clonotype was counted ten times or more. At one end the junction does not follow the germline gene, possibly because of a read error. The genes are TRBV5-6 and TRBJ2-3; D ambiguous. Germline V gene sequence: CDR1 SGHDT, CDR2 YYEEEE. This CDR3 region has 11 residues. The CDR3 here is CASSLGYAQYF. In DNA form, the CDR3 reads TGTGCCAGCAGTTTGGGATATGCGCAGTATTTT.

V usage is TRBV27 and J usage is TRBJ2-1; D remains ambiguous. This CDR3 contains 14 residues. V lost 3 bases and J lost 5, with 11 bases in between. CDR1 MNHEY and CDR2 SMNVEV come from the germline V gene (reference sequence). This chain's CDR3 is CASSFLVGNNEQFF. The DNA of the CDR3 is TGTGCCAGCAGTTTTTTGGTCGGTAACAATGAGCAGTTCTTC.

The chain has TRBV4-2 and TRBJ1-4, with no clear D. Trimming removed 3 bases at V and 0 bases at J, with 14 bases between. The CDR3 length is 17 residues. The germline gives CDR1 LGHNA, CDR2 YNFKEQ. CDR3 DNA: TGTGCCAGCAGCCATATGAAGATCCTCGCAACTAATGAAAAACTGTTTTTT. Translation gives CASSHMKILATNEKLFF.

The table lists this clonotype with many counts. V and J are TRBV28 and TRBJ1-5; D not certain. In germline, CDR1 is MDHEN, CDR2 SYDVKM. Trimming removed 6 bases at V and 4 bases at J, with 4 bases between. The CDR3 sequence is 11 residues long. The CDR3 DNA reads as TGTGCCAGCAGAGATAATCAGCCCCAGCATTTT. Encoded protein: CASRDNQPQHF.